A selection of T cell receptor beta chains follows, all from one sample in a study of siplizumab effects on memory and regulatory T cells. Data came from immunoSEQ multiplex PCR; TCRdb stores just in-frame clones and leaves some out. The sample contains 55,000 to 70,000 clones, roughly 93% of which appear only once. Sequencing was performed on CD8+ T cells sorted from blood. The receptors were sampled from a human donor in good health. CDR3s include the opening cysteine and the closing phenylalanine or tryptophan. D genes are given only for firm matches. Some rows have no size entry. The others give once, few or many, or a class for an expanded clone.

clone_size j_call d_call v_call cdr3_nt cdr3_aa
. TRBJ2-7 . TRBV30 TGTGCCTGGCGCAGAGACTACGAGCAGTACTTC CAWRRDYEQYF
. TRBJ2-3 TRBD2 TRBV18 TGTGCCAGCTCACCGACTAGCTTTACTAGCACAGATACGCAGTATTTT CASSPTSFTSTDTQYF
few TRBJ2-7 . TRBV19 TGTGCCAGTATGACAGACTACTACGAGCAGTACTTC CASMTDYYEQYF
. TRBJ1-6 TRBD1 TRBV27 TGTGCCAGCAGTTTTACCGGGACAGGGTATTTGGAAGCTAATTCACCCCTCCACTTT CASSFTGTGYLEANSPLHF
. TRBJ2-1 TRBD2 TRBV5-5 TGTGCCAGCAGCTACCGAGCGGGAGGGCCCTCGAATGAGCAGTTCTTC CASSYRAGGPSNEQFF
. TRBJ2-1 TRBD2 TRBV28 TGTGCCAGCAGTTTCTCCGGACTAGCGGGTGATGAGCAGTTCTTC CASSFSGLAGDEQFF
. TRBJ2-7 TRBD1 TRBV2 TGTGCCAGCAGTGGGACAGGGCAGGGGGAGCAGTACTTC CASSGTGQGEQYF
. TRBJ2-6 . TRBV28 TGTGCCAGCACTACTGGGGCCAACGTCCTGACTTTC CASTTGANVLTF
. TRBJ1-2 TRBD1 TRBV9 TGTGCCAGCAGCGTTGGGGGGACAGGGGACTATGGCTACACCTTC CASSVGGTGDYGYTF
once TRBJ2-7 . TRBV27 TGTGCCACTACGGACGGATCCTACGAGCAGTACTTC CATTDGSYEQYF
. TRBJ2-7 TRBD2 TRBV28 TGTGCCAGCAGTTTGGAGGCTAGCGGGTGGTACGAGCAGTACTTC CASSLEASGWYEQYF
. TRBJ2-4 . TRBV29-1 TGCAGCGTTGAAGATACGGGGTTTAGCGAAGGAGGATTGAGAAACATTCAGTACTTC CSVEDTGFSEGGLRNIQYF